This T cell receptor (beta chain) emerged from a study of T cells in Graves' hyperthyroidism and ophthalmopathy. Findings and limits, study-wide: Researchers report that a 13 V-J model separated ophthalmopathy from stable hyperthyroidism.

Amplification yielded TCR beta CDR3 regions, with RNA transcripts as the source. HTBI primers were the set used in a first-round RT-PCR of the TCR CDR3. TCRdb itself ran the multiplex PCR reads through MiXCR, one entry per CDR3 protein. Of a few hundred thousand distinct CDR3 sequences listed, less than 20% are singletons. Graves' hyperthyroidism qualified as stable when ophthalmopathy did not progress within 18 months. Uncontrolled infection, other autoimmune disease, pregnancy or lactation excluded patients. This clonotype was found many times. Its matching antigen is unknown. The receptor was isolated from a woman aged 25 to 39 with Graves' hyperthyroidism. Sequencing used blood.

CDR3 protein: CATSKAVGRSNEQFF. The DNA for the CDR3 is TGTGCCACCAGCAAAGCAGTGGGACGTAGCAATGAGCAGTTCTTC. The V gene is TRBV15, the J gene TRBJ2-1; D possibly uses TRBD1 or TRBD2 (5 bases each). The germline V and J ends were trimmed by 4 bases and 6 bases, with 16 bases remaining between them. In germline, CDR1 is LNHNV, CDR2 YYDKDF (reference sequence). The CDR3 runs 15 residues. The full variable domain, rest sourced from reference TRBV15 and TRBJ2-1, is DAMVIQNPRYQVTQFGKPVTLSCSQTLNHNVMYWYQQKSSQAPKLLFHYYDKDFNNEADTPDNFQSRRPNTSFCFLDIRSPGLGDTAMYLCATSKAVGRSNEQFFGPGTRLTVL.